This TCR beta chain appears in the sequencing data of a study of blood T cell repertoires in COVID-19. In the study overall: Material from acute and convalescent COVID-19 was sourced from the United States, Italy and Spain. The analysed material was cDNA or gDNA that came from T cells, B-cell-depleted T cells, or PBMCs.

Participant reports of clinical history set cohort assignment. Trimming removed 0 bases from V and 4 bases from J; junction bases left unmatched: 5. This CDR3 spans 16 amino acids. CDR1 and CDR2 (germline): SGHTA, FQGNSA. In the study's own analysis: Counts of nucleated cells, estimated from reference gene primer amplification, were obtained. Using immunoSEQ multiplex PCR, the repertoire was profiled, and TCRdb retains in-frame clones only, with some absent. For V, J and clone size, that table is used; D and trimming come from the DNA. This sample yields around 250,000 clones, of which about 89% are seen a single time; 0.95% to 1.5% belongs to the top ten.

The receptor was isolated from a human donor in a cohort exposed to, infected with or recovered from COVID-19 (not recorded which). The donor label of this sample is uncertain. The sequenced material came from PBMCs or T cells enriched from blood (not recorded which). The gene calls are TRBV7-2 and TRBJ2-1; 8 nucleotides line up with TRBD2. CDR3 protein: CASSLAGGAQYNEQFF. For the CDR3, the DNA is TGTGCCAGCAGCTTAGCCGGGGGGGCCCAATACAATGAGCAGTTCTTC.